These 31 T cell receptor beta chains were sequenced from one sample in a study of beta chain features in type 1 diabetes. Broader study findings: When Type 1 diabetes patients were examined, their TCRB CDR3s proved moderately but significantly shorter in all four CD4+ subsets.

These receptors have no identified antigens. Every bit of the isolated RNA underwent reverse transcription, so sequencing read expressed TCRB transcripts. The data were produced by immunoSEQ multiplex PCR, yet TCRdb's version contains in-frame clones alone and is incomplete. The table records 150,000 to 200,000 clones, approximately 9% of them present only once. The specimen sequenced was central memory CD4+ T cells from blood. These receptors all stem from a woman between 18 and 29 years old with type 1 diabetes.

This sequence joins TRBV4-3 and TRBJ1-3; tentatively, D is TRBD1 (5 bases). Germline V CDR1 and CDR2: LGHNA, YSLEER. The CDR3 sequence is 15 residues long. Trimming took 0 bases from V and 1 from J, leaving 7 bases between them. The CDR3 region is CASSQDGGSGNTIYF. CDR3 nucleotide sequence: TGCGCCAGCAGCCAAGATGGGGGGTCTGGAAACACCATATATTTT.

This clone occurred a few times. The chain combines TRBV30 with TRBJ2-3; 9 bases agree with TRBD1. The length of the CDR3 is 14 residues. Trimming cost V 3 bases and J 5 bases; bases outside gene matches: 6. In germline, CDR1 is GTSNPN, CDR2 SVGIG (reference sequence). CDR3 bases: TGTGCCTGGAGACAGGGGGCTGTTGTAGATACGCAGTATTTT. This gives the protein CAWRQGAVVDTQYF.

The chain employs TRBV6-1 and TRBJ2-7; 9 nucleotides match TRBD1. The germline V gene has CDR1 MNHNS and CDR2 SASEGT. This CDR3 is 15 amino acids long. V dropped 3 bases and J dropped 4; count of bases not matched to a gene: 7. The CDR3 nucleotides are TGTGCCAGCAGTGAGGCCGGGACAGGGATTTACGAGCAGTACTTC. It translates to CASSEAGTGIYEQYF.

The chain links TRBV7-9 to TRBJ2-6; 7 bases map to TRBD1. The CDR3 has 16 amino acids. Germline CDR1 reads SEHNR; CDR2 reads FQNEAQ (reference sequence). J lost 0 bases, V lost 5 bases, and 4 bases had no gene match. The CDR3 is CASSPGDSSGANVLTF. The DNA for the CDR3 is TGTGCCAGCAGCCCCGGGGACAGCTCTGGGGCCAACGTCCTGACTTTC.

The chain uses TRBV25-1 and TRBJ2-6; weak D call: TRBD1 (5 bases). The germline CDR1 and CDR2 sequences are MGHDK and SYGVNS. Trimming removed 5 bases from V and 0 bases from J, with 8 bases in between. The CDR3 contains 15 residues. CDR3 protein: CASSKGHSGANVLTF. CDR3 bases: TGTGCCAGCAGTAAAGGACACTCTGGGGCCAACGTCCTGACTTTC.

This clone was counted a few times. The chain carries TRBV11-3 and TRBJ2-5; D uncertain. Per the germline V gene, CDR1 is SGHNT and CDR2 is YENEEA. V was trimmed by 4 bases and J by 5 bases, leaving 14 bases between them. The CDR3 loop spans 14 amino acids. In DNA, the CDR3 is TGTGCCAGCAGCTCAATACTCGGAGTGGAGACCCAGTACTTC. This translates into CASSSILGVETQYF.

This clone has only a few counts. The chain uses TRBV7-2 and TRBJ2-3; 13 bases are shared with TRBD2. The V gene end was trimmed by 4 bases and the J gene end by 6 bases; junction bases not matched to a gene: 7. Germline V gives CDR1 SGHTA, CDR2 FQGNSA. The length of the CDR3 is 16 residues. The CDR3 spells CASSSRTSGSVDTQYF. In DNA form, the CDR3 reads TGTGCCAGCAGCTCGAGGACTAGCGGGAGTGTGGATACGCAGTATTTT.

The chain carries TRBV4-3 and TRBJ2-7, with 8 bases identical to TRBD1. Germline trimming cut 4 bases from V and 6 bases from J; bases unmatched to any gene: 8. CDR3 length equals 14 residues. In germline, CDR1 is LGHNA, CDR2 YSLEER. The DNA for the CDR3 is TGCGCCAGCAGCCCCGGACAGGGTTTTGTCGAGCAGTACTTC. This encodes CASSPGQGFVEQYF.

The V and J genes are TRBV7-2 and TRBJ2-6, with 8 positions matching TRBD1. V lost 5 bases to trimming and J lost 2 bases; unmatched junction nucleotides: 8. This CDR3 contains 17 residues. CDR1 and CDR2 (germline): SGHTA, FQGNSA. The CDR3 region is CASSDRGRATGANVLTF. The DNA of the CDR3 is TGTGCCAGCAGCGACAGGGGAAGGGCAACTGGGGCCAACGTCCTGACTTTC.

A few counts support this clone. V gene TRBV4-3 combines with J gene TRBJ2-3; 8 positions agree with TRBD1. Germline trimming cut 1 base from V and 4 bases from J; bases unmatched to any gene: 4. Germline V gene lookup returns CDR1 LGHNA and CDR2 YSLEER. The CDR3 covers 15 residues. CDR3 in amino acids: CASSQVGQGADTQYF. CDR3 DNA: TGCGCCAGCAGCCAAGTCGGACAGGGCGCAGATACGCAGTATTTT.

This rearrangement joins TRBV7-2 to TRBJ2-1, with 7 bases fitting TRBD2. This CDR3 spans 15 amino acids. V shed 4 bases, J shed 7 bases, and the junction held 10 bases outside the gene matches. The germline CDR1 and CDR2 sequences are SGHTA and FQGNSA. The chain's CDR3 is CASSWGLPGGNEQFF. CDR3 DNA: TGTGCCAGCAGCTGGGGACTTCCCGGGGGGAATGAGCAGTTCTTC.

This clone turned up a few times. The chain links TRBV11-2 to TRBJ2-1; tentative D call: TRBD2 (7 bases). V lost 5 bases and J 6 bases, leaving 17 bases between the germline ends. Germline V gene lookup returns CDR1 SGHAT and CDR2 FQNNGV. The CDR3 is made up of 15 amino acids. The CDR3 DNA follows: TGTGCCAGCAGCCCCCAGGGGTGGGAGGGCAATGAGCAGTTCTTC. It translates to CASSPQGWEGNEQFF. Filled out from reference TRBV11-2 and TRBJ2-1, the complete variable domain reads EAGVAQSPRYKIIEKRQSVAFWCNPISGHATLYWYQQILGQGPKLLIQFQNNGVVDDSQLPKDRFSAERLKGVDSTLKIQPAKLEDSAVYLCASSPQGWEGNEQFFGPGTRLTVL.

This clone appeared a few times. V gene TRBV9 combines with J gene TRBJ2-3; possible D gene TRBD1, 5 bases. This CDR3 spans 14 amino acids. Trimming removed 2 bases at V and 6 bases at J, with 13 bases between. The germline V gene has CDR1 SGDLS and CDR2 YYNGEE. The CDR3 region is CASSVLDTRDTQYF. The CDR3 DNA sequence: TGTGCCAGCAGCGTCTTGGACACGAGGGATACGCAGTATTTT.

This clone was recorded a few times. The J gene is TRBJ2-1, the V gene TRBV4-2; TRBD2 matches 7 bases. CDR3 size: 16 residues. Losses at the gene ends were 1 base for V and 7 bases for J; bases not matched to a gene: 10. Germline V gives CDR1 LGHNA, CDR2 YNFKEQ. The CDR3 loop is CASSQAGGRTTNEQFF. As DNA, the CDR3 is TGTGCCAGCAGCCAAGCTGGCGGGAGAACTACTAATGAGCAGTTCTTC.

The chain employs TRBV23-1 and TRBJ2-7, with TRBD2 identical over 11 bases. TRBV23-1 is treated as an ORF (open reading frame) with a function not yet certain. The CDR3 is 13 amino acids. Trimming removed 4 bases from V and 6 bases from J; junction bases left unmatched: 2. The CDR3 DNA sequence: TGCGCCAGCAGTCTTAGCGGGAGGGGCGAGCAGTACTTC. Its protein product is CASSLSGRGEQYF.

At least ten counts were recorded for this clone. The gene calls are TRBV18 and TRBJ2-3; a weak D match, TRBD2 (5 bases). The CDR3 has 14 residues. Germline CDR1 reads KGHSH; CDR2 reads LQKENI. V was clipped by 7 bases and J by 5 bases, with 16 bases between them. The CDR3 sequence is CASCWRSRGDTQYF. CDR3 in DNA: TGTGCCAGCTGTTGGAGGTCTCGCGGAGATACGCAGTATTTT. Combining the CDR3 with reference TRBV18 and TRBJ2-3 gives the whole variable domain NAGVMQNPRHLVRRRGQEARLRCSPMKGHSHVYWYRQLPEEGLKFMVYLQKENIIDESGMPKERFSAEFPKEGPSILRIQQVVRGDSAAYFCASCWRSRGDTQYFGPGTRLTVL.

This clone was counted between two and nine times. Other DNA sequences in the same sample also yield this CDR3. The chain uses TRBV30 and TRBJ1-5; D possibly corresponds to TRBD1 (5 bases). Trimming pared 0 bases from V and 4 bases from J, leaving 7 bases between. The germline V gene encodes CDR1 GTSNPN and CDR2 SVGIG (reference sequence). This CDR3 comprises 13 residues. CDR3 sequence: CAWSVGGNQPQHF. In DNA, the CDR3 is TGTGCCTGGAGTGTCGGGGGGAATCAGCCCCAGCATTTT.

This clone was found a few times. Other nucleotide sequences from this sample produce the same CDR3. The gene calls are TRBV29-1 and TRBJ2-7, with 11 positions matching TRBD1. Germline V gene sequence: CDR1 SQVTM, CDR2 ANQGSEA. With V trimmed by 2 bases and J by 7 bases, 4 bases remained unmatched. The length of the CDR3 is 13 residues. The CDR3 nucleotides are TGCAGCGTTGAAAGGGACAGGGGGTCAGAGCAGTACTTC. Its translation is CSVERDRGSEQYF.

V and J are TRBV5-1 and TRBJ1-2; D not certain. The CDR3 length is 14 residues. The germline CDR1 and CDR2 sequences are SGHRS and YFSETQ. Between the trimmed V and J ends, which lost 0 bases and 4 bases, there was a span of 10 bases. CDR3: CASSLELDGYGYTF. In DNA form, the CDR3 reads TGCGCCAGCAGCTTGGAGCTTGATGGCTATGGCTACACCTTC.

This sequence joins TRBV6-5 and TRBJ2-1, with D perhaps TRBD2 (5 bases). CDR1 is MNHEY and CDR2 is SVGAGI in the germline V gene. This CDR3 spans 16 amino acids. Deletions cut 2 bases from V and 5 bases from J, with 16 bases between. CDR3: CASSYEVGERHNEQFF. The CDR3 coding sequence is TGTGCCAGCAGTTACGAGGTCGGGGAGCGCCACAATGAGCAGTTCTTC.

This clone was counted between two and nine times. This chain links TRBV18 with TRBJ2-7; D is unresolved. Looked up from germline, CDR1 is KGHSH and CDR2 is LQKENI. The V end was cut by 6 bases, the J end by 2 bases, with 17 bases between. The CDR3 totals 15 residues. CDR3 bases: TGTGCCAGCTCCCCTCCCGGCGGCAGCACCTACGAGCAGTACTTC. Translating gives CASSPPGGSTYEQYF.

This clone was seen many times. V and J are TRBV18 and TRBJ2-7, with TRBD1 as a possible D gene (6 bases). V lost 10 bases to trimming and J lost 2 bases, with 15 bases between them. The CDR3 runs to 13 residues. Germline lookup yields CDR1 KGHSH and CDR2 LQKENI. This CDR3 reads CATGGRGPYEQYF. The DNA of the CDR3 is TGTGCCACCGGCGGCAGGGGTCCCTACGAGCAGTACTTC.

V usage is TRBV7-8 and J usage is TRBJ2-1, with a weak D call TRBD2 (6 bases). This CDR3 comprises 15 residues. The germline V gene has CDR1 SGHVS and CDR2 FQNEAQ. V was clipped by 4 bases and J by 2 bases, with 12 bases between them. CDR3 protein: CASSSPSETYNEQFF. The CDR3 coding sequence is TGTGCCAGCAGCTCACCTAGCGAGACCTACAATGAGCAGTTCTTC.

The rearrangement links TRBV19 to TRBJ2-1; 9 bases fit TRBD2. Germline CDR1 is LNHDA and CDR2 is SQIVND (reference sequence). Trimming cost V 6 bases and J 0 bases; bases outside gene matches: 18. This CDR3 spans 20 amino acids. The CDR3 is CASSSSRISGSQGSYNEQFF. The CDR3 nucleotides are TGTGCCAGTAGCTCGTCTCGGATTAGCGGGAGTCAAGGCTCCTACAATGAGCAGTTCTTC.

This sequence joins TRBV7-2 and TRBJ2-5; TRBD1 aligns across 7 bases. J was trimmed by 5 bases and V by 5 bases; bases with no gene match: 8. CDR1 and CDR2 from the germline V gene are SGHTA and FQGNSA. The CDR3 length is 14 residues. The CDR3 region has the DNA TGTGCCAGCAGCCCCGGGACAGCCCGGGAGACCCAGTACTTC. Protein: CASSPGTARETQYF.

V and J are TRBV7-2 and TRBJ2-5; the D gene is possibly TRBD2 (5 bases). V was pared by 1 base and J by 1 base, with 16 bases between. Germline values: CDR1 SGHTA, CDR2 FQGNSA. There are 17 residues in the CDR3. The CDR3 region is CASSLGLGGGGQETQYF. CDR3 sequence (DNA): TGTGCCAGCAGCTTAGGGTTGGGTGGAGGCGGCCAAGAGACCCAGTACTTC.

Comment on this clone: In this CDR3 the conserved last residue, phenylalanine or tryptophan, is missing, so a read error is likely. It is unclear where the CDR3 begins or ends on the DNA, so no DNA is shown, and the CDR3 is as TCRdb lists it. This chain connects TRBV21-1 to TRBJ2-7; TRBD2, the D gene given by the table, was not confirmed from the DNA. TRBV21-1 represents a pseudogene. From its first to its last residue, the CDR3 has 10 amino acids. The CDR3 spells CASSGGRAEL.

In this sample, this clone turned up a few times. This rearrangement joins TRBV2 to TRBJ1-5; D is ambiguous. CDR1 is SNHLY and CDR2 is FYNNEI in the germline V gene. V was pared by 1 base and J by 9 bases, with 16 bases between. This CDR3 is built from 15 residues. CDR3 region: CASSEETPTLGPQHF. The CDR3 region has the DNA TGTGCCAGCAGTGAAGAGACTCCAACATTGGGGCCCCAGCATTTT.

This clone showed up just a few times. This chain uses TRBV6-1 with TRBJ1-5; a possible D gene is TRBD1 (5 bases). This CDR3 has 13 residues. Trimming took off 6 bases at V and 5 bases at J, with 11 bases between the two ends. Germline CDR1 is MNHNS and CDR2 is SASEGT. The CDR3 nucleotides are TGTGCCAGCAGGCAGGGATTGGATCAGCCCCAGCATTTT. Protein product: CASRQGLDQPQHF.

This clone was detected many times. V is TRBV30 and J is TRBJ2-3; perhaps TRBD1 as D (6 bases). The V end was cut by 0 bases, the J end by 3 bases, with 10 bases between. CDR3 length: 14 amino acids. Germline CDR1 GTSNPN, CDR2 SVGIG (reference sequence). CDR3 in DNA: TGTGCCTGGAGTGTACGAGGGGGTACAGATACGCAGTATTTT. This translates into CAWSVRGGTDTQYF.

By share of the sample, this clone is medium-sized. V gene TRBV5-6 combines with J gene TRBJ1-1, with D hard to call. Germline-derived CDR1 and CDR2 are SGHDT and YYEEEE. This CDR3 region has 13 residues. V lost 1 base, J lost 3 bases, and 7 bases lay in between. The CDR3 is CASSLSPDTEAFF. The CDR3 DNA follows: TGTGCCAGCAGCTTGTCTCCAGACACTGAAGCTTTCTTT.